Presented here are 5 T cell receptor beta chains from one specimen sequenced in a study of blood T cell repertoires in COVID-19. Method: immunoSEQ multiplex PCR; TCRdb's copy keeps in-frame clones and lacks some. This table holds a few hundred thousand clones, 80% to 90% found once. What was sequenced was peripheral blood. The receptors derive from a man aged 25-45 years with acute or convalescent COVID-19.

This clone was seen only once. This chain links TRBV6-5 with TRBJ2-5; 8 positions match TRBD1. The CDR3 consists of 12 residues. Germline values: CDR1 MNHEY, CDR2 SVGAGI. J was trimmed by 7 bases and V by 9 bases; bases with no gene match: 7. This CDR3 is CASNRGKGTQYF. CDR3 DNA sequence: TGTGCCAGTAACAGGGGGAAAGGGACCCAGTACTTC.

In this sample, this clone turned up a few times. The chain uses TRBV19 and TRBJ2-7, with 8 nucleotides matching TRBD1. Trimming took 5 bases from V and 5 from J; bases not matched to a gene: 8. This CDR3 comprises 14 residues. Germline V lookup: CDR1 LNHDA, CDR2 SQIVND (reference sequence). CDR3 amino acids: CASSLGQGGHEQYF. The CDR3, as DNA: TGTGCCAGTAGTCTCGGACAGGGTGGCCACGAGCAGTACTTC.

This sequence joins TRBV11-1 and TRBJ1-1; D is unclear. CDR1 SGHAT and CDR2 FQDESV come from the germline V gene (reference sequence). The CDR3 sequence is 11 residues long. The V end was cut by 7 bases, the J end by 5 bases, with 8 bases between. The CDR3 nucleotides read TGTGCCAGCACCCTCGGGACTGAAGCTTTCTTT. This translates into CASTLGTEAFF.

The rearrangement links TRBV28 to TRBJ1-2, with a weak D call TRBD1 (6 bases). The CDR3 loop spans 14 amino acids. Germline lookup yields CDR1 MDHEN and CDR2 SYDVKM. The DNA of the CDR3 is TGTACCACCCTGTCCGGGGGGGCCAACTATGGCTACACCTTC. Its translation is CTTLSGGANYGYTF.

CDR3 bases: TGTGCCAGCAGCTCTCTTAGCGGGGGGAACACCGGGGAGCTGTTTTTT. Translated: CASSSLSGGNTGELFF. The V and J genes are TRBV11-3 and TRBJ2-2; 9 bases match TRBD2. CDR1 SGHNT and CDR2 YENEEA come from the germline V gene. V lost 4 bases, J lost 1 base, and 4 bases stayed unmatched. The CDR3 consists of 16 residues.